The subject of this entry is one T cell receptor (beta chain). The antigen remains unidentified. Every bit of the isolated RNA underwent reverse transcription, so sequencing read expressed TCRB transcripts. Data came from immunoSEQ multiplex PCR; TCRdb stores just in-frame clones and leaves some out. The sample includes about 160,000 clones, 6.5% to 8.5% of them seen just once. This specimen belongs to a study of beta chain features in type 1 diabetes. General observations from the study: Across all four CD4+ subsets, people with type 1 diabetes showed modestly shorter TCRB CDR3s. Short templates might get an advantage during PCR, and this would be equal in patients and controls.

Every participating donor gave one draw, a heparinised blood sample averaging about 100 mL. Isolation of CD4+ naive, central memory, regulatory and stem cell-like memory cells was achieved by sorting via CD45RO/CCR7/CD25/CD127/CD95/CD27. CDR1 SQVTM and CDR2 ANQGSEA come from the germline V gene. The CDR3 is 12 residues long. V was clipped by 6 bases and J by 9 bases; unmatched bases: 8. The receptor's source is a woman younger than 35 with type 1 diabetes. The gene calls are TRBV29-1 and TRBJ2-1; 7 bases line up with TRBD2. Material: central memory CD4+ T cells from blood. In nucleotides, the CDR3 is TGCAGCGTCAGGACTAGTACGGTTGAGCAGTTCTTC. This codes for CSVRTSTVEQFF.